A single sample gave rise to the 32 T cell receptor beta chains below, sequenced in a study of vaccination effects on CD4 cells after COVID-19. Measured with immunoSEQ multiplex PCR; TCRdb has only the in-frame clones, and not every one. The table has some 69,000 clones, around 70% seen once. Which antigens these TCRs recognize remains unknown. Isolation of CD4+ T cells took place after less than 12 days of culture. Participants were vaccinated with two doses of either the BNT162b2 or mRNA-1273 vaccine. Sequenced material: CD4+ T cells from PBMCs cultured without peptide, taken after COVID-19 vaccination. These receptors were obtained from a human donor who received a COVID-19 vaccine.

The chain joins TRBV5-6 to TRBJ2-6; tentative D call: TRBD2 (5 bases). From germline, CDR1 is SGHDT and CDR2 YYEEEE. The germline V and J ends were trimmed by 2 bases and 0 bases, with 6 bases remaining between them. The CDR3 has 15 residues. The CDR3 sequence is CASSFGISGANVLTF. The CDR3 region has the DNA TGTGCCAGCAGCTTCGGGATCTCTGGGGCCAACGTCCTGACTTTC.

The V gene is TRBV7-6, the J gene TRBJ1-3; TRBD1 is a possible D gene (6 bases). CDR3 length: 15 residues. Germline-derived CDR1 and CDR2 are SGHVS and FNYEAQ. The V gene lost 4 bases and the J gene lost 4 bases, with 14 bases spanning the gap. The chain's CDR3 is CASSSTGGPGNTIYF. For the CDR3, the DNA is TGTGCCAGCAGCTCAACGGGGGGCCCAGGAAACACCATATATTTT.

The chain employs TRBV4-1 and TRBJ1-2; perhaps TRBD1 as D (5 bases). CDR3 size: 13 residues. CDR1 and CDR2 from the germline V gene are MGHRA and YSYEKL. Trimming shortened V by 4 bases and J by 3 bases, and 9 bases separated the two germline ends. This CDR3 is CASSPIGDYGYTF. The CDR3 DNA is TGCGCCAGCAGCCCCATAGGGGACTATGGCTACACCTTC.

J is TRBJ2-5 and V is TRBV25-1; 7 nucleotides align to TRBD1. The CDR3 has 14 residues. V lost 6 bases and J lost 4; bases outside the gene matches: 8. The germline V gene has CDR1 MGHDK and CDR2 SYGVNS. Here the CDR3 reads CASRDRVTGETQYF. The CDR3 DNA is TGTGCCAGCAGAGACAGGGTGACGGGAGAGACCCAGTACTTC.

V usage is TRBV7-9 and J usage is TRBJ1-2; D is possibly TRBD1 (5 bases). Trimming left V 5 bases short and J 2 bases short, with 18 bases between. CDR1 and CDR2 (germline): SEHNR, FQNEAQ (reference sequence). CDR3 length: 16 residues. CDR3 sequence reads: CASSRPAGGENYGYTF. CDR3 nucleotides: TGTGCCAGCAGCCGCCCGGCCGGGGGGGAAAACTATGGCTACACCTTC.

This chain's CDR3 is CASSPDSSPTGELFF. CDR3 DNA sequence: TGTGCCAGCTCCCCTGACAGTAGCCCGACCGGGGAGCTGTTTTTT. V is TRBV18 and J is TRBJ2-2; a possible D gene is TRBD1 (5 bases). The germline CDR1 and CDR2 sequences are KGHSH and LQKENI. Trimming left V 6 bases short and J 5 bases short, with 16 bases between. The CDR3 is 15 residues long.

The CDR3 here is CASSLSGGAGDTQYF. DNA of the CDR3: TGTGCCAGCAGCTTAAGCGGGGGGGCTGGAGATACGCAGTATTTT. The chain combines TRBV11-2 with TRBJ2-3; 10 nucleotides match TRBD2. CDR3 length equals 15 residues. Germline assignment: CDR1 SGHAT and CDR2 FQNNGV. The J segment lost 5 bases and the V segment lost 2 bases, leaving 4 bases of the junction unmatched.

This rearrangement joins TRBV7-2 to TRBJ2-7; 9 nucleotides align to TRBD1. Trimming took 5 bases from V and 2 from J; bases not matched to a gene: 7. This CDR3 has 15 residues. CDR1 is SGHTA, CDR2 FQGNSA, per germline. The DNA for the CDR3 is TGTGCCAGCAGCCTGACCGGGACAGGGACCTACGAGCAGTACGTC. It encodes CASSLTGTGTYEQYV.

The V call is TRBV21-1, the J call TRBJ2-7; the table's D call TRBD2 went unverified against the DNA. TRBV21-1 is flagged as a pseudogene. The length of the CDR3 is 16 residues. The CDR3 coding sequence is TGTGCCAGCAACTGGAGGGTTCAGAGGAGCTCCTACGAGCAGTACGTC. As protein: CASNWRVQRSSYEQYV.

The DNA for the CDR3 is TGTGCCAGCAGCCCAGTACAGTGGAACACCGGGGAGCTGTTTTTT. It encodes CASSPVQWNTGELFF. The rearrangement uses TRBV7-2 and TRBJ2-2, with D uncertain. V dropped 5 bases and J dropped 1 base, with 11 bases sitting between them. The germline V gene has CDR1 SGHTA and CDR2 FQGNSA. This CDR3 region has 15 residues.

A single count supports this clone. V is TRBV2 and J is TRBJ2-7; 10 bases fit TRBD2. The germline CDR1 and CDR2 sequences are SNHLY and FYNNEI. V gave up 6 bases and J gave up 7 bases; unmatched junction bases: 3. The CDR3 is 12 amino acids. The CDR3 DNA sequence: TGTGCCAGCAGGCTAGCGGGGGATGAGCAGTACGTC. It encodes CASRLAGDEQYV.

The chain combines TRBV7-2 with TRBJ2-2; 9 bases align to TRBD1. Trimming cost V 4 bases and J 5 bases; bases outside gene matches: 11. The CDR3 is 17 residues long. Germline V gives CDR1 SGHTA, CDR2 FQGNSA. The chain's CDR3 is CASSSPNRGRNTGELFF. The CDR3 DNA reads TGTGCCAGCAGCTCCCCGAACAGGGGGCGCAATACCGGGGAGCTGTTTTTT. The full variable domain, with the rest looked up from reference TRBV7-2 and TRBJ2-2, is GAGVSQSPSNKVTEKGKDVELRCDPISGHTALYWYRQSLGQGLEFLIYFQGNSAPDKSGLPSDRFSAERTGGSVSTLTIQRTQQEDSAVYLCASSSPNRGRNTGELFFGEGSRLTVL.

The chain links TRBV7-7 to TRBJ2-1, with D possibly matching TRBD1 (5 bases). This CDR3 region has 15 residues. CDR1 and CDR2 (germline): SSHAT, FNYEAQ (reference sequence). V was cut by 5 bases and J by 3 bases, with 14 bases left in between. As DNA, the CDR3 is TGTGCCAGCAGCCACGACAGTAGTATCTACAATGAGCAGTTCTTC. It encodes CASSHDSSIYNEQFF.

The chain joins TRBV6-5 to TRBJ2-3, with 10 bases lining up with TRBD1. V shed 6 bases and J 3 bases; nucleotides not matched to a gene: 6. CDR3 size: 15 residues. Germline CDR1 and CDR2: MNHEY and SVGAGI. The CDR3 DNA sequence: TGTGCCAGCAGACCCGGGGACAGGGGAACAGATACGCAGTATTTT. Translation gives CASRPGDRGTDTQYF.

This sequence joins TRBV11-2 and TRBJ2-2, with TRBD2 as a possible D gene (6 bases). CDR1 SGHAT and CDR2 FQNNGV come from the germline V gene. Between the trimmed V and J ends, which lost 1 base and 7 bases, there was a span of 7 bases. This CDR3 is 13 amino acids long. The CDR3, as DNA: TGTGCCAGCAGCTTAGTCGGGGGCGGGGAGCTGTTTTTT. Its protein product is CASSLVGGGELFF.

The chain employs TRBV14 and TRBJ1-4; D is undetermined. CDR1 SGHDN and CDR2 FVKESK come from the germline V gene. Trimming left V 0 bases short and J 8 bases short, with 7 bases between. The CDR3 contains 13 residues. CDR3 sequence reads: CASSQDFGEKLFF. The CDR3 region has the DNA TGTGCCAGCAGCCAAGATTTTGGAGAAAAACTGTTTTTT.

The rearrangement uses TRBV19 and TRBJ2-1, with 8 bases matching TRBD1. This CDR3 is 15 amino acids long. V shed 0 bases, J shed 2 bases, and the junction held 0 bases outside the gene matches. CDR1 and CDR2 (germline): LNHDA, SQIVND (reference sequence). CDR3 coding DNA: TGTGCCAGTAGTATAGACAGGGGGCCCTACAATGAGCAGTTCTTC. This encodes CASSIDRGPYNEQFF.

The rearrangement uses TRBV12-3 or TRBV12-4 and TRBJ1-1; D ambiguous. Trimming removed 8 bases at V and 2 bases at J, with 9 bases between. The CDR3 covers 12 residues. CDR3 in amino acids: CASGRFNTEAFF. Here the CDR3 DNA reads TGTGCCAGCGGACGGTTTAACACTGAAGCTTTCTTT.

The V call is TRBV19, the J call TRBJ2-7; D is perhaps TRBD1 or TRBD2 (6 bases each). The germline V gene encodes CDR1 LNHDA and CDR2 SQIVND (reference sequence). V lost 6 bases to trimming and J lost 8 bases, with 11 bases between them. The CDR3 extends over 11 amino acids. The CDR3 protein is CASRGGGKQYV. The CDR3 coding sequence is TGTGCCAGTAGAGGAGGGGGGAAGCAGTACGTC.

V and J are TRBV5-4 and TRBJ2-3; D is unresolved. There are 14 residues in the CDR3. V lost 2 bases, J lost 2 bases, and 9 bases lay in between. Per germline, CDR1 SGHNT and CDR2 YYREEE (reference sequence). The CDR3 DNA is TGTGCCAGCAGCTTAGGTGGATTCACAGATACGCAGTATTTT. Translating it yields CASSLGGFTDTQYF.

The gene calls are TRBV6-2 or TRBV6-3 and TRBJ2-5; D might be TRBD1 or TRBD2, each matching 5 bases. This CDR3 has 15 residues. From germline, CDR1 is MNHEY and CDR2 SVGEGT. Trimming removed 5 bases at V and 1 base at J, with 14 bases between. The CDR3 DNA sequence: TGTGCCAGCAGTAACCGGGGCGCCCCCCAAGAGACCCAGTACTTC. Its translation: CASSNRGAPQETQYF.

The genes are TRBV3-1 (or the pseudogene TRBV3-2) and TRBJ2-4; 7 bases fit TRBD1. The CDR3 spans 14 residues. The germline gives CDR1 LGHDT, CDR2 YNNKEL (reference sequence). Trimming took 3 bases from V and 5 from J; bases not matched to a gene: 4. The CDR3 is CASSHRQGENIQYF. CDR3 nucleotides: TGTGCCAGCAGCCATCGACAGGGAGAAAACATTCAGTACTTC.

The J gene is TRBJ2-7, the V gene TRBV27; D tentatively fits TRBD1 or TRBD2 (7 bases each). V lost 3 bases and J 7 bases, leaving 13 bases between the germline ends. Germline CDR1 is MNHEY and CDR2 is SMNVEV (reference sequence). The CDR3 extends over 13 amino acids. CDR3 nucleotides: TGTGCCAGCAGTTTTTTCAGGGGGGGAGAGCAGTACGTC. This translates into CASSFFRGGEQYV.

The chain combines TRBV6-2 or TRBV6-3 with TRBJ1-5; D unresolved. The CDR3 spans 14 residues. The V end was cut by 2 bases, the J end by 9 bases, with 14 bases between. Germline V CDR1 and CDR2: MNHEY, SVGEGT. In DNA, the CDR3 is TGTGCCAGCAGTTACGGCCCCGTGGATCGGCCCCAGCATTTT. Amino acid sequence: CASSYGPVDRPQHF.

V usage is TRBV7-2 and J usage is TRBJ2-7, with 7 bases aligning to TRBD1. V lost 5 bases and J lost 7; bases outside the gene matches: 5. CDR3 size: 12 residues. From germline, CDR1 is SGHTA and CDR2 FQGNSA. The CDR3 nucleotides read TGTGCCAGCAGCCAAGGGACAGCGGAGCAGTACGTC. Translation: CASSQGTAEQYV.

This clone was detected only a few times. The V call is TRBV7-2, the J call TRBJ1-1, with D uncertain. The CDR3 is 13 amino acids. Germline values: CDR1 SGHTA, CDR2 FQGNSA. Between the trimmed V and J ends, which lost 4 bases and 4 bases, there was a span of 10 bases. The CDR3 spells CASSSMVGTEAFF. CDR3 in DNA: TGTGCCAGCAGCTCCATGGTGGGCACTGAAGCTTTCTTT.

The rearrangement uses TRBV6-5 and TRBJ1-6; no clear D. The V end was cut by 2 bases, the J end by 9 bases, with 14 bases between. The CDR3 runs 15 residues. Germline V gene lookup returns CDR1 MNHEY and CDR2 SVGAGI. In DNA, the CDR3 is TGTGCCAGCAGTTACCGGGCGGAGGGCTCTTCACCCCTCCACTTT. Amino acids: CASSYRAEGSSPLHF.

The chain combines TRBV19 with TRBJ2-3; 11 bases align to TRBD2. Germline V gene sequence: CDR1 LNHDA, CDR2 SQIVND (reference sequence). V was clipped by 6 bases and J by 1 base; unmatched bases: 0. The CDR3 totals 14 residues. The CDR3 DNA reads as TGTGCCAGTAGGACTAGCGGGGGCACAGATACGCAGTATTTT. Translating gives CASRTSGGTDTQYF.

This rearrangement joins TRBV5-6 to TRBJ2-7; TRBD1 aligns across 10 bases. Germline CDR1 reads SGHDT; CDR2 reads YYEEEE. The V and J ends lost 1 base and 6 bases, in that order; junction bases with no gene match: 10. The CDR3 is made up of 16 amino acids. The CDR3 bases are TGTGCCAGCAGCTTGAATCGAGACAGGGGGCGAGCCGAGCAGTACGTC. This gives the protein CASSLNRDRGRAEQYV.

This clone was counted between two and nine times. V gene TRBV7-2 combines with J gene TRBJ1-6; D gene uncertain. Trimming removed 2 bases at V and 4 bases at J, with 0 bases between. The CDR3 contains 12 residues. CDR1 and CDR2 (germline): SGHTA, FQGNSA. As DNA, the CDR3 is TGTGCCAGCAGCTTATATAATTCACCCCTCCACTTT. It yields the protein CASSLYNSPLHF.

This chain links TRBV5-1 with TRBJ2-5; TRBD1 matches at 8 bases. Germline V CDR1 and CDR2: SGHRS, YFSETQ. V gave up 3 bases and J gave up 4 bases; unmatched junction bases: 8. The length of the CDR3 is 15 residues. The CDR3 region is CASSWTGYIGETQYF. The CDR3 DNA sequence: TGCGCCAGCAGCTGGACAGGGTATATAGGAGAGACCCAGTACTTC.

This sequence joins TRBV6-1 and TRBJ2-7; D is ambiguous. Trimming cost V 1 base and J 7 bases, with 11 bases left between them. Germline V CDR1 and CDR2: MNHNS, SASEGT. This CDR3 spans 13 amino acids. The CDR3 nucleotides read TGTGCCAGCAGTGAAGGACGGGTGGGGGAGCAGTACGTC. Its translation is CASSEGRVGEQYV.